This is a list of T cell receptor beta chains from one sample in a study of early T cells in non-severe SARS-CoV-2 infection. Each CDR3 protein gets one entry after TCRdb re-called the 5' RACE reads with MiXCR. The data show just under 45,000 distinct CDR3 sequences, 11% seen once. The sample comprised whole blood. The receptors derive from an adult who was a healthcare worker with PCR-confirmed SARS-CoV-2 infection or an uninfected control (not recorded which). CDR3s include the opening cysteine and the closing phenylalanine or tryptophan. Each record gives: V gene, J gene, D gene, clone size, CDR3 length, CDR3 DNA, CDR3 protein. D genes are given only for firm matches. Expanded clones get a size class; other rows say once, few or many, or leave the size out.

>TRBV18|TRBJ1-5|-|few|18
TGTGCCAGCTCACCAGGTACCGGGACAAGGGCCGAGAATCAGCCCCAGCATTTT
CASSPGTGTRAENQPQHF
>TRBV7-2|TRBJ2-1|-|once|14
TGTGCCAGCTTGCTAATGAGGATCCCCGATGAGCAGTTCTTC
CASLLMRIPDEQFF
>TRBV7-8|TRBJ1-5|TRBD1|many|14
TGTGCCAGCAGCATGACAGGGATCAATCAGCCCCAGCATTTT
CASSMTGINQPQHF
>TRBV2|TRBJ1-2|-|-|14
TGTGCCAGCGTCCGTTCGGGCACAAGCTATGGCTACACCTTC
CASVRSGTSYGYTF
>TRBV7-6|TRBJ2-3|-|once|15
TGTGCCAGCAGCTTATTCATTGCCGGGGGAGATACGCAGTATTTT
CASSLFIAGGDTQYF
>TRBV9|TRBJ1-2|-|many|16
TGTGCCAGTCCTACCCAGGGACATCCTTTGTTTCATGGCTACACCTTC
CASPTQGHPLFHGYTF
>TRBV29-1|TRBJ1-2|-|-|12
TGCAGCGTTGCCGAGGTGGGGGAACGCTACACCTTC
CSVAEVGERYTF
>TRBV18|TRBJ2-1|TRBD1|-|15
TGTGCCAGCTCACCAGACAGGGGGCAACACAATGAGCAGTTCTTC
CASSPDRGQHNEQFF
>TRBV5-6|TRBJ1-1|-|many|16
TGTGCCAGCAGGATTGGAAACAGTGAGGGGATAGCTGAAGCTTTCTTT
CASRIGNSEGIAEAFF
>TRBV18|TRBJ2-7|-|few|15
TGTGCCAGCTCACCACCGGACAGACCCGAATACGAGCAGTACTTC
CASSPPDRPEYEQYF
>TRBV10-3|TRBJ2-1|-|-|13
TGTGCCATCAGTAACAGGTCCGGCAATGAGCAGTTCTTC
CAISNRSGNEQFF
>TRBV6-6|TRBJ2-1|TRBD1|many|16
TGTGCCAGCAGTTACTCGACAGGGAGCTCCTACAATGAGCAGTTCTTC
CASSYSTGSSYNEQFF
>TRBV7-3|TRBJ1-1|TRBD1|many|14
TGTGCCAGCAGTTGGACAGGACCGTTCTCTGAAGCTTTCTTT
CASSWTGPFSEAFF
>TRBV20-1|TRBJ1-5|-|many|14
TGCAGTGCTAGAACAGGGATGGGCAATCAGCCCCAGCATTTT
CSARTGMGNQPQHF
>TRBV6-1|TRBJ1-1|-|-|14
TGTGCCAGCAGGACGACAGGCCCGAACACTGAAGCTTTCTTT
CASRTTGPNTEAFF
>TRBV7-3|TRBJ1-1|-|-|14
TGTGCCAGCAGCTTAGGGGGGGCTAGCACTGAAGCTTTCTTT
CASSLGGASTEAFF
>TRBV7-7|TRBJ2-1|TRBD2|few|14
TGTGCTAGCAGCCCAGCGGGGGGGGGCAATGAGCAGTTCTTC
CASSPAGGGNEQFF
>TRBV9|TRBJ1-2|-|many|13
TGTGCCAGCAGCGCTACTGCGGTGAGGGGCTACACCTTC
CASSATAVRGYTF
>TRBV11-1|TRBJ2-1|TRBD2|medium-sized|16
TGTGCCAGCACCGACCCGGGACTAGCGGGGGGAAATGAGCAGTTCTTC
CASTDPGLAGGNEQFF
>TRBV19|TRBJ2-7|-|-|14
TGTGCCAGTAGTATCCGGGCGGGGACCTACGAGCAGTACTTC
CASSIRAGTYEQYF
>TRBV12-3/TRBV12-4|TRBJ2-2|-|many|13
TGTGCCAGCAGTCCCCGCGAGAACGGGGAGCTGTTTTTT
CASSPRENGELFF
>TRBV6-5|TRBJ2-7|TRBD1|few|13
TGTGCCACCAACCCCACAGGGGCCCACGAGCAGTACTTC
CATNPTGAHEQYF